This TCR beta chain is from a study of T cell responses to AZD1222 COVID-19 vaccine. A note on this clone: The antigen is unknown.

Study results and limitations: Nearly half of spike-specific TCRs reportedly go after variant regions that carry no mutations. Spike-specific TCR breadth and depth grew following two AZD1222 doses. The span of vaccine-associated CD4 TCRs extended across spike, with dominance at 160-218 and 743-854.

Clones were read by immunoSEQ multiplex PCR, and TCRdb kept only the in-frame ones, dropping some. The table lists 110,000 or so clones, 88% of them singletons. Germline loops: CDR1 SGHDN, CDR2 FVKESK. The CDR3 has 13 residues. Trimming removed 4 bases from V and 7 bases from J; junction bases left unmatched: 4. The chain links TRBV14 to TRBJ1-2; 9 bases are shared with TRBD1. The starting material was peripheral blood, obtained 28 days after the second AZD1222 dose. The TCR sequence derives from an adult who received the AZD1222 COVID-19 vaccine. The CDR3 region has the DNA TGTGCCAGCAGCCGCGGACAGGGGCTTGGCTACACCTTC. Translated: CASSRGQGLGYTF.